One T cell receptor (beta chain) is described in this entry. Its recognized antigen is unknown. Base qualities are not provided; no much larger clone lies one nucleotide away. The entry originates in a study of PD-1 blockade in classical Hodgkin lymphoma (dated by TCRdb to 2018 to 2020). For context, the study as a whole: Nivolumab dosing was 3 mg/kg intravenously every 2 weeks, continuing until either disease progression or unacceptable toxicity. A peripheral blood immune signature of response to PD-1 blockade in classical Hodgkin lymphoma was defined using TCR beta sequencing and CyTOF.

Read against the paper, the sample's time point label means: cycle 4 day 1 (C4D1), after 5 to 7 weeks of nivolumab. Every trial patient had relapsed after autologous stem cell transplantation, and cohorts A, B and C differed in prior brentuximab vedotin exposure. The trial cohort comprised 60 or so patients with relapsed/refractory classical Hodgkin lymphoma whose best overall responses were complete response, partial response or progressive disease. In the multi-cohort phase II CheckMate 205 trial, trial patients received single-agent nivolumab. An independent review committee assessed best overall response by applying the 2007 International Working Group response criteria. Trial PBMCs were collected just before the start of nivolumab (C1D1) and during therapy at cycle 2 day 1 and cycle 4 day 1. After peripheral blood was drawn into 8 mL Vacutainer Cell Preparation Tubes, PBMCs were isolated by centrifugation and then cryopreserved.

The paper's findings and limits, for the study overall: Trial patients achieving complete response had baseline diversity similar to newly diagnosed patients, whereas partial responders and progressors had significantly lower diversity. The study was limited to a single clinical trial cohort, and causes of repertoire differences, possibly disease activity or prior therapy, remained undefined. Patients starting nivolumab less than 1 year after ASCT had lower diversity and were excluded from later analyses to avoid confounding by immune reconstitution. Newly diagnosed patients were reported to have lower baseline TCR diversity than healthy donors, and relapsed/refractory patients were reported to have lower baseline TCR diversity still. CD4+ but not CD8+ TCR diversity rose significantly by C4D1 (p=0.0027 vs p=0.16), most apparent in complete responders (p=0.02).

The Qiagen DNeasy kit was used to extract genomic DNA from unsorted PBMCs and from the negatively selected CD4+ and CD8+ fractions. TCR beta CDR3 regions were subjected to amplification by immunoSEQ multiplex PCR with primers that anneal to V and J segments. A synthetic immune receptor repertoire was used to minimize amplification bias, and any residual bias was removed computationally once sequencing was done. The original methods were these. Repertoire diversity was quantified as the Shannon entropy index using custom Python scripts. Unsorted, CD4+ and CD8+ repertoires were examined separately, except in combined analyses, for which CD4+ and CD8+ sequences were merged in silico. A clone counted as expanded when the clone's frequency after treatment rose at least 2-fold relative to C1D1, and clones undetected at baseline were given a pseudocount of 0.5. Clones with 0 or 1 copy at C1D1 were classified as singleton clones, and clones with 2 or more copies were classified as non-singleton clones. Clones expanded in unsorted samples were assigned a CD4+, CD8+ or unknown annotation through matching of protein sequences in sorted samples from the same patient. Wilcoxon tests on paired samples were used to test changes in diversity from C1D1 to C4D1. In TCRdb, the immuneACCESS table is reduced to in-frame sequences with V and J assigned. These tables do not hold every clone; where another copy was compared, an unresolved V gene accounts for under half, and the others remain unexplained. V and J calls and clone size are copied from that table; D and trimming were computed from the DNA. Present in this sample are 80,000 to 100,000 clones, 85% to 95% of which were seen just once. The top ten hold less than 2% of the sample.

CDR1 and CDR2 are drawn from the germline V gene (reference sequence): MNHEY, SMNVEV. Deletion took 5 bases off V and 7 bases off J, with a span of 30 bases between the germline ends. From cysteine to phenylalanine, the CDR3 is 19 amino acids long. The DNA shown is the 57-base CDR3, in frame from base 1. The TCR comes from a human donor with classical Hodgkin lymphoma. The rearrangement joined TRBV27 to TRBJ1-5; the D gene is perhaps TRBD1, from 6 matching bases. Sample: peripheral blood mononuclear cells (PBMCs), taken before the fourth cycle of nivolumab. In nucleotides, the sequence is TGTGCCAGCAGTCCCCTCCCTCCCTCGGGGGACAAAGGGTGGCAGCCCCAGCATTTT. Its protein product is CASSPLPPSGDKGWQPQHF.